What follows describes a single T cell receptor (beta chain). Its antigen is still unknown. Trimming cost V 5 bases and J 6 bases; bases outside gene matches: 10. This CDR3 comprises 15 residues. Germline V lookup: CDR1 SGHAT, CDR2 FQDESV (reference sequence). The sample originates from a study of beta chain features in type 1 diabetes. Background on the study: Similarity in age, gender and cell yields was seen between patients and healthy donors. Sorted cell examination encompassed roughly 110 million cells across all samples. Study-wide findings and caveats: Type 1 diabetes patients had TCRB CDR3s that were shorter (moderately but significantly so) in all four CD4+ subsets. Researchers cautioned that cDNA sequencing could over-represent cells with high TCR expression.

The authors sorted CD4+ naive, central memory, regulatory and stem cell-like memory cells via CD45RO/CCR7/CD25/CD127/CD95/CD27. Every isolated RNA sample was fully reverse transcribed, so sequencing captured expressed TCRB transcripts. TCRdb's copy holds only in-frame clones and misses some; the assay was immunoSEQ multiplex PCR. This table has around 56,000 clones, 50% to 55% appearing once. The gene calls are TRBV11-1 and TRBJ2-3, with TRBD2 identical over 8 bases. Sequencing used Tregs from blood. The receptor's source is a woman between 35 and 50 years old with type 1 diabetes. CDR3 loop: CASSREGFGADTQYF. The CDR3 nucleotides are TGTGCCAGCAGCCGGGAGGGCTTCGGGGCGGATACGCAGTATTTT.